Each of the 10 T cell receptor beta chains below was sequenced from the same sample in a study of blood T cell repertoires in COVID-19. Profiling relied on immunoSEQ multiplex PCR, and the TCRdb table lists in-frame clones only, not all of them. The sample holds 200,000 to 250,000 clones; almost 90% are singletons and the top ten take 2.7%. The sample comprised peripheral blood. These receptors were taken from a woman aged 55-75 years with acute or convalescent COVID-19.

This clone was observed a few times. This chain uses TRBV7-2 with TRBJ2-4, with D perhaps TRBD1 (6 bases). The germline V gene has CDR1 SGHTA and CDR2 FQGNSA. There are 16 residues in the CDR3. The V gene lost 5 bases and the J gene lost 1 base, with 15 bases spanning the gap. The CDR3 loop reads CASSPGTQSAKNIQYF. CDR3 DNA sequence: TGTGCCAGCAGCCCGGGGACACAATCGGCCAAAAACATTCAGTACTTC.

The gene calls are TRBV11-3 and TRBJ2-6, with D tentatively TRBD2 (7 bases). This CDR3 region has 18 residues. V shed 0 bases and J shed 1 base, with 13 bases lying between them. Germline V CDR1 and CDR2: SGHNT, YENEEA. The chain's CDR3 is CASSLDWGGGSGANVLTF. The DNA for the CDR3 is TGTGCCAGCAGCTTAGATTGGGGGGGCGGTTCTGGGGCCAACGTCCTGACTTTC.

This clone turned up a few times. V usage is TRBV7-8 and J usage is TRBJ1-2; no definite D call. This CDR3 has 15 residues. The germline V and J ends were trimmed by 2 bases and 0 bases, with 10 bases remaining between them. Germline V gene data show CDR1 as SGHVS and CDR2 as FQNEAQ. The CDR3: CASSLISTSNYGYTF. CDR3 sequence (DNA): TGTGCCAGCAGCTTAATCTCTACCTCTAACTATGGCTACACCTTC.

The rearrangement links TRBV28 to TRBJ1-5; D not resolved. This CDR3 region has 11 residues. From germline, CDR1 is MDHEN and CDR2 SYDVKM. V lost 3 bases and J lost 6, with 3 bases in between. Written as DNA, the CDR3 is TGTGCCAGCAGTTTTATTCAGCCCCAGCATTTT. As protein: CASSFIQPQHF.

This chain uses TRBV30 with TRBJ1-2; 9 bases are shared with TRBD1. In germline, CDR1 is GTSNPN, CDR2 SVGIG (reference sequence). The CDR3 covers 15 residues. Trimming removed 4 bases from V and 4 bases from J; junction bases left unmatched: 10. As DNA, the CDR3 is TGTGCCTGGAACACCGGACAGGGGATTTCCTATGGCTACACCTTC. This sequence encodes CAWNTGQGISYGYTF.

The V gene is TRBV29-1, the J gene TRBJ2-7; 7 positions agree with TRBD1. The CDR3 has 14 residues. V lost 2 bases to trimming and J lost 4 bases; unmatched junction nucleotides: 8. Germline values: CDR1 SQVTM, CDR2 ANQGSEA. The CDR3 sequence is CSVETTGTDYEQYF. The CDR3 nucleotides are TGCAGCGTTGAAACTACCGGGACAGATTACGAGCAGTACTTC.

The V and J genes are TRBV18 and TRBJ2-1, with 10 bases aligning to TRBD2. CDR3 length: 17 amino acids. Germline CDR1 and CDR2: KGHSH and LQKENI. V shed 0 bases and J 0 bases; nucleotides not matched to a gene: 2. The CDR3 loop is CASSPPSGGLSYNEQFF. CDR3 bases: TGTGCCAGCTCACCACCTAGCGGGGGGCTCTCCTACAATGAGCAGTTCTTC.

The rearrangement links TRBV10-3 to TRBJ2-1; no firm D call. Germline loops: CDR1 ENHRY, CDR2 SYGVKD. V lost 4 bases to trimming and J lost 5 bases, with 12 bases between them. CDR3 length: 14 residues. CDR3 sequence reads: CAISAAASNNEQFF. CDR3 coding DNA: TGTGCCATCAGTGCCGCCGCGTCCAACAATGAGCAGTTCTTC.

J is TRBJ1-5 and V is TRBV7-3; D ambiguous. There are 13 residues in the CDR3. V lost 5 bases and J 6 bases, leaving 11 bases between the germline ends. Germline V gene sequence: CDR1 SGHTA, CDR2 FQGTGA. CDR3 nucleotides: TGTGCCAGCAGCCCCGGGGTTCTTCAGCCCCAGCATTTT. Translated, it gives CASSPGVLQPQHF.

The CDR3 DNA sequence: TGTGCCAGCAGTGGAATGGGACAGGGTAATGAAAAACTGTTTTTT. It codes for CASSGMGQGNEKLFF. The chain recombines TRBV25-1 with TRBJ1-4; 9 nucleotides align to TRBD1. The J segment lost 4 bases and the V segment lost 4 bases, leaving 4 bases of the junction unmatched. Germline loops: CDR1 MGHDK, CDR2 SYGVNS. This CDR3 is 15 amino acids long.